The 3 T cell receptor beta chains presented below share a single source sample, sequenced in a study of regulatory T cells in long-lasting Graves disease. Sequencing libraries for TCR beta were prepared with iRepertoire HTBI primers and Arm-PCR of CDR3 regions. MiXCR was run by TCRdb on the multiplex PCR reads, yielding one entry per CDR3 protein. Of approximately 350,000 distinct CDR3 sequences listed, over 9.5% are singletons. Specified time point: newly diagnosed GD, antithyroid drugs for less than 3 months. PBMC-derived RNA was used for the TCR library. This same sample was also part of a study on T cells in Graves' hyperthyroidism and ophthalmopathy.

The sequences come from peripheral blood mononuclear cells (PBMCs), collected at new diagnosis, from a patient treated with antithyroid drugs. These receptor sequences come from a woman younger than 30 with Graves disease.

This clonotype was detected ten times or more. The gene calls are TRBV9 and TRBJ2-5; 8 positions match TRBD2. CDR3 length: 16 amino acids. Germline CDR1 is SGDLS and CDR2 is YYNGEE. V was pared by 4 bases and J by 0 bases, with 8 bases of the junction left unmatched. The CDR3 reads CASSPGLGRNQETQYF. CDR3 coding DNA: TGTGCCAGCAGCCCGGGACTAGGGAGGAACCAAGAGACCCAGTACTTC.

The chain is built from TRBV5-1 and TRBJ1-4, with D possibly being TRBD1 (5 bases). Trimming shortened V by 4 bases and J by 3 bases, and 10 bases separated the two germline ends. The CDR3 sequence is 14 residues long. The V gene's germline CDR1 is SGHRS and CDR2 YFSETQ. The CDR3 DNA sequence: TGCGCCAGCAGCAGCAGGGCATCTAATGAAAAACTGTTTTTT. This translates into CASSSRASNEKLFF.

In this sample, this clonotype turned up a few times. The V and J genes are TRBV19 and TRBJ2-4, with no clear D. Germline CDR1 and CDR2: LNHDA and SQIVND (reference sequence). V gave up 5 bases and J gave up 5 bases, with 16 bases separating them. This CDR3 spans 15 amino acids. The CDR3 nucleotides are TGTGCCAGTAGTCTCCCTGGAAGTACCCAAAACATTCAGTACTTC. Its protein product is CASSLPGSTQNIQYF.